The clone carrying this TCR beta chain has a handful of counts. This entry is derived from a study of blood T cell repertoires in COVID-19. Study-wide background: The origin of the acute and convalescent COVID-19 samples was the United States, Italy and Spain. T cells, B-cell-depleted T cells, or PBMCs provided the cDNA or gDNA that served as material.

Per the original methods: It was from reference gene primer amplification that nucleated cell counts were estimated. TCRdb keeps only in-frame clones here, not all; method: immunoSEQ multiplex PCR. The V and J calls and clone size come from that table; D and trimming were worked out from the DNA. Found here are some 100,000 clones, roughly 83% of them singletons; the top ten hold around a sixth. Trimming removed 0 bases from V and 5 bases from J, with 6 bases in between. CDR1 and CDR2 from the germline V gene are SGHKS and YYEKEE (reference sequence). This CDR3 comprises 13 residues. This clonotype was obtained from a woman in her fifties or sixties with acute or convalescent COVID-19. The rearrangement joins TRBV5-5 to TRBJ1-5; D is unclear. Sequenced input: peripheral blood. The CDR3 DNA follows: TGTGCCAGCAGCTTGGACACCTATCAGCCCCAGCATTTT. Translating gives CASSLDTYQPQHF.